This entry describes one T cell receptor (beta chain). Antigen specificity is unknown. This sample stems from a study of cytomegalovirus exposure and HLA in healthy donors. Overall study context: Counted in an early data release were 65 million to 100 million unique TCRs from HLA-typed donors.

Germline V gene sequence: CDR1 SGHAT, CDR2 FQNNGV. The V end was cut by 4 bases, the J end by 3 bases, with 18 bases between. There are 16 residues in the CDR3. Findings of the study overall: In an earlier analysis, productive rearrangement rates for most beta V segments clustered near 87% or 30%.

A multiplex PCR was run with 60 Vbeta primers and 13 Jbeta primers. The repertoire was sequenced with immunoSEQ multiplex PCR; TCRdb's copy has only in-frame clones and lacks some. The top ten hold 0.85% of the sample, which has about 160,000 clones, 70% to 90% seen once. The chain employs TRBV11-2 and TRBJ1-1; D ambiguous. The TCR originated in a young woman in good health and CMV-seronegative. Sequenced material: PBMCs. The CDR3 spells CASSSPRAWRDTEAFF. The CDR3 DNA sequence: TGTGCCAGCAGCTCCCCACGTGCCTGGAGGGACACTGAAGCTTTCTTT.